The entry below gives a single TCR beta chain sequence along with its context. The antigen remains unidentified. This CDR3 is 13 amino acids long. From germline, CDR1 is SGHRS and CDR2 YFSETQ. The V gene lost 4 bases and the J gene lost 7 bases, with 12 bases spanning the gap. The record originates from a study of Ad26.COV2.S vaccination and SARS-CoV-2 variants. Looking at the study overall: Donor got 5x10^10 or 1x10^11 viral particles of Ad26.COV2.S. Study results and limitations: The breadth of spike-specific CD8+ and CD4+ T cell responses after vaccination was reportedly substantial.

The treatment was: some 19 received Ad26.COV2.S at low or high dose, single or two shots; five or six received placebo; per-sample allocation not given. Material that was analyzed had been drawn on day 63 after the first vaccine or placebo injection. Based in Boston, the donor was an adult of 18-55 years. The repertoire was sequenced with immunoSEQ multiplex PCR; TCRdb's copy has only in-frame clones and lacks some. The profile shows roughly 300,000 clones, 75% to 90% of them singletons. The chain has TRBV5-1 and TRBJ2-1; tentatively, D is TRBD2 (5 bases). The sample was peripheral blood, taken in a trial of Ad26.COV2.S vaccine versus placebo. This sequence originates from a person between 18 and 60 years old who received the Ad26.COV2.S COVID-19 vaccine or a placebo. CDR3 sequence: CASSLLPGNEQFF. CDR3 bases: TGCGCCAGCAGCCTTCTTCCGGGGAATGAGCAGTTCTTC.